These 15 T cell receptor beta chains came from one sample sequenced in a study of spatial heterogeneity in lung cancer. TCRdb ran MiXCR on the 5' RACE reads and lists one entry per CDR3 protein. In the table there are 150 or so distinct CDR3 sequences, about 65% of which are singletons. Their recognized antigens are unknown. Study-wide findings and caveats: Counts of expanded intratumoral alpha and beta TCRs tracked tumor mutation counts.

Time point noted: sample taken at primary tumor resection. The sample consisted of lung tumor tissue, taken at surgery. These receptors were obtained from a female donor with early-stage non-small cell lung cancer.

Notes on this clonotype: The library was built for alpha chains, so this beta chain is an off-target read and its size means little. The chain recombines TRBV7-2 with TRBJ2-1, with 11 bases matching TRBD2. Germline V lookup: CDR1 SGHTA, CDR2 FQGNSA. Trimming cost V 0 bases and J 12 bases; bases outside gene matches: 4. The CDR3 covers 14 residues. The CDR3, as DNA: TGTGCCAGCAGCTTAGCTAGCGGGGGGGGTAGGCAGTTCTTC. It translates to CASSLASGGGRQFF.

The table lists this clonotype with a count of one. This beta chain was picked up by a library intended for alpha chains and is off target, so its count carries little meaning. V usage is TRBV7-8 and J usage is TRBJ2-7, with no clear D. V gave up 2 bases and J gave up 0 bases, with 11 bases separating them. Germline-derived CDR1 and CDR2 are SGHVS and FQNEAQ. The CDR3 consists of 15 residues. This chain's CDR3 is CASSLIAGRSYEQYF. In DNA form, the CDR3 reads TGTGCCAGCAGCTTAATTGCAGGACGCTCCTACGAGCAGTACTTC.

As regards this clonotype: This beta chain represents an off-target read in a library built for alpha chains; its size is of limited meaning. The chain recombines TRBV7-9 with TRBJ2-7, with D tentatively TRBD2 (6 bases). Per germline, CDR1 SEHNR and CDR2 FQNEAQ (reference sequence). This CDR3 comprises 13 residues. V gave up 1 base and J gave up 3 bases, with 7 bases separating them. The CDR3 spells CASSLEAGYEQYF. CDR3 bases: TGTGCCAGCAGCTTAGAAGCGGGCTACGAGCAGTACTTC. The whole variable domain, filled in from reference TRBV7-9 and TRBJ2-7, reads DTGVSQNPRHKITKRGQNVTFRCDPISEHNRLYWYRQTLGQGPEFLTYFQNEAQLEKSRLLSDRFSAERPKGSFSTLEIQRTEQGDSAMYLCASSLEAGYEQYFGPGTRLTVT.

The sample holds a few counts of this clonotype. Because this beta chain is a stray read in a library intended to capture alpha chains, its abundance should not be given much weight. This chain joins TRBV7-2 and TRBJ2-1, with 9 bases lining up with TRBD2. This CDR3 has 15 residues. The ends lost 3 bases at V and 9 bases at J; junction bases unmatched: 9. Per germline, CDR1 SGHTA and CDR2 FQGNSA. The CDR3 is CASSLMLAGTGEQFF. The DNA of the CDR3 is TGTGCCAGCAGCTTGATGCTAGCGGGAACAGGTGAGCAGTTCTTC.

On this clonotype itself: The library was designed around alpha chains, so this beta chain is a stray read whose abundance carries little weight. V and J are TRBV6-5 and TRBJ2-7; TRBD1 agrees at 8 bases. Trimming at V came to 4 bases and at J to 11 bases, leaving 4 bases not matched to a gene. The CDR3 covers 11 residues. Germline V gives CDR1 MNHEY, CDR2 SVGAGI. CDR3 in DNA: TGTGCCAGCAGTTCCCAGGGGGCTAAGTACTTC. It specifies CASSSQGAKYF.

This clonotype came up a few times. A library made for alpha chains picked up this beta chain off target, so its size means little. The rearrangement links TRBV30 to TRBJ2-3; D possibly corresponds to TRBD2 (6 bases). V lost 7 bases and J 3 bases, leaving 20 bases between the germline ends. Germline CDR1 reads GTSNPN; CDR2 reads SVGIG (reference sequence). CDR3 length: 15 amino acids. CDR3 sequence reads: CAFRRAPRGTDTQYF. The DNA for the CDR3 is TGTGCCTTCCGCCGGGCACCACGGGGGACAGATACGCAGTATTTT.

In the case of this clonotype: This beta chain is a stray read from a library made for alpha chains; its abundance is not meaningful. This chain uses TRBV5-1 with TRBJ1-1, with D hard to call. CDR3 length: 16 residues. V lost 0 bases to trimming and J lost 0 bases, with 12 bases between them. Germline CDR1 is SGHRS and CDR2 is YFSETQ. The CDR3 region is CASSLGGGSLNTEAFF. The CDR3 DNA follows: TGCGCCAGCAGCTTGGGTGGAGGATCTCTGAACACTGAAGCTTTCTTT.

About this clonotype itself: Because the library targeted alpha chains, this beta chain is an off-target read whose size means little. The CDR3 nucleotides are TGTGCCAGCAGCTTAGGGGGGTACAATGAGCAGTTCTTC. Translated: CASSLGGYNEQFF. This chain joins TRBV11-3 and TRBJ2-1; D possibly uses TRBD1 or TRBD2 (5 bases each). CDR1 and CDR2 (germline): SGHNT, YENEEA. Trimming stripped 1 base from V and 4 bases from J, with 5 bases between. The CDR3 length is 13 residues.

Comments on this clonotype: A library prepared for alpha chains yielded this beta chain as an off-target read; its size is of little meaning. This rearrangement joins TRBV2 to TRBJ2-3, with D possibly being TRBD2 (6 bases). CDR1 is SNHLY and CDR2 is FYNNEI in the germline V gene. The ends were cut back, 6 bases at V and 6 bases at J, with 19 bases in the middle. The CDR3 covers 15 residues. The CDR3 sequence is CASRQRDSFPDTQYF. The CDR3 nucleotides are TGTGCCAGCAGACAAAGGGACTCTTTCCCCGATACGCAGTATTTT.

With regard to this clonotype: This beta chain is a stray sequence in a library constructed for alpha chains; its clone size is not meaningful. The chain joins TRBV7-2 to TRBJ2-5, with 10 bases lining up with TRBD2. V gave up 0 bases and J gave up 4 bases; unmatched junction bases: 2. The germline CDR1 and CDR2 sequences are SGHTA and FQGNSA. The CDR3 covers 15 residues. For the CDR3, the DNA is TGTGCCAGCAGCTTAGCCCTAGCGGGAGCAGAGACCCAGTACTTC. It codes for CASSLALAGAETQYF.

Notes on this clonotype: In a library made to pick up alpha chains, this beta chain is a stray read with a size that means little. This chain joins TRBV7-2 and TRBJ2-1; D might be TRBD1 or TRBD2, each matching 5 bases. The CDR3 runs 13 residues. V lost 5 bases to trimming and J lost 5 bases, with 10 bases between them. The V gene's germline CDR1 is SGHTA and CDR2 FQGNSA. In DNA, the CDR3 is TGTGCCAGCAGCCGGGACCCGAACAATGAGCAGTTCTTC. This encodes CASSRDPNNEQFF.

This clonotype occurred once. Since the library was made to target alpha chains, this beta chain is a stray read and its abundance is not meaningful. The V call is TRBV29-1, the J call TRBJ1-1, with D possibly TRBD1 on 6 matching bases. The CDR3 consists of 13 residues. Trimming left V 6 bases short and J 1 base short, with 12 bases between. Germline CDR1 reads SQVTM; CDR2 reads ANQGSEA. The CDR3: CSVGEGENTEAFF. CDR3 nucleotide sequence: TGCAGCGTGGGGGAGGGGGAGAACACTGAAGCTTTCTTT.

About this clonotype itself: Within a library made for alpha chains, this beta chain is off target, and its count is uninformative. This chain joins TRBV28 and TRBJ2-5, with D perhaps being TRBD1 or TRBD2 (5 bases each). This CDR3 has 15 amino acids. The V gene's germline CDR1 is MDHEN and CDR2 SYDVKM. Trimming removed 5 bases from V and 5 bases from J, with 18 bases in between. This CDR3 is CASSPPGALAETQYF. CDR3 bases: TGTGCCAGCAGTCCCCCCGGGGCTCTGGCGGAGACCCAGTACTTC.

This clonotype was counted a few times. In a library made to pick up alpha chains, this beta chain is a stray read with a size that means little. This chain links TRBV11-2 with TRBJ1-5; 8 nucleotides agree with TRBD1. CDR3 length equals 15 residues. The germline V gene encodes CDR1 SGHAT and CDR2 FQNNGV. V trimming: 1 base; J trimming: 6 bases; junction bases outside the gene matches: 5. CDR3 sequence (DNA): TGTGCCAGCAGCTTAGGGAGACAGGGGTTTCAGCCCCAGCATTTT. Its translation is CASSLGRQGFQPQHF.

On this clonotype: This beta chain appears as a stray read in a library generated for alpha chains; its size is not informative. V usage is TRBV7-8 and J usage is TRBJ1-6; the D gene is possibly TRBD1 (5 bases). CDR1 and CDR2 from the germline V gene are SGHVS and FQNEAQ. CDR3 length equals 11 residues. V was shortened by 0 bases and J by 17 bases, with 8 bases between the two germline ends. CDR3 sequence: CASSLAGEVHF. DNA of the CDR3: TGTGCCAGCAGCTTAGCGGGGGAGGTCCACTTT.